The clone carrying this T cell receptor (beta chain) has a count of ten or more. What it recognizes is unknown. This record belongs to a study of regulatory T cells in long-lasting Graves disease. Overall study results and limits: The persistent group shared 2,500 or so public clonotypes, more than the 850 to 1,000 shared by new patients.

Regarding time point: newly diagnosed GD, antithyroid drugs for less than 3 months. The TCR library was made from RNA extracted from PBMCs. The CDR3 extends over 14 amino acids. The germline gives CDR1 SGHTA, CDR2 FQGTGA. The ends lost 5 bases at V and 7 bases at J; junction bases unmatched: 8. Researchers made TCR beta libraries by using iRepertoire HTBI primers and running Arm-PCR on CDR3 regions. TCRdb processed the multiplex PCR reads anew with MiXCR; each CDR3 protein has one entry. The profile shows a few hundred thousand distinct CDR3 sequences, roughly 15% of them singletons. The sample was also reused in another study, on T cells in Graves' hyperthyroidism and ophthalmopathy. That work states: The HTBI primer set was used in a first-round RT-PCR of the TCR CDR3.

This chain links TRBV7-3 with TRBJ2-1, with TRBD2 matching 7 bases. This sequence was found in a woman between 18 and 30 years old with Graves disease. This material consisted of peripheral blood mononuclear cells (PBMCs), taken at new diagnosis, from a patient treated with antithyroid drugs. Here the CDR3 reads CASSPGGSGNEQFF. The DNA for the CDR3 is TGTGCCAGCAGCCCCGGGGGTAGCGGGAATGAGCAGTTCTTC. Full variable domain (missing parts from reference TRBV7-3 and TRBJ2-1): GAGVSQTPSNKVTEKGKYVELRCDPISGHTALYWYRQSLGQGPEFLIYFQGTGAADDSGLPNDRFFAVRPEGSVSTLKIQRTERGDSAVYLCASSPGGSGNEQFFGPGTRLTVL.